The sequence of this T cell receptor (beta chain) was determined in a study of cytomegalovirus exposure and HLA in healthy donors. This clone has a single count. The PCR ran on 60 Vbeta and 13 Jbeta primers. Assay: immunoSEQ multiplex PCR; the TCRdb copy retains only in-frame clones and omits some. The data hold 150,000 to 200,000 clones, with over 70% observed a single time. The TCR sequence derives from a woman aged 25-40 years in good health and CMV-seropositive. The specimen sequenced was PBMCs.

The CDR3 DNA follows: TGTGCCAGCAGTTCCCGGGGGAGCGCCATGGGCTACGGCTACACCTTC. Residues: CASSSRGSAMGYGYTF. V gene TRBV28 combines with J gene TRBJ1-2; a possible D gene is TRBD1 (5 bases). This CDR3 contains 16 residues. V lost 4 bases and J lost 8, with 23 bases in between. CDR1 MDHEN and CDR2 SYDVKM come from the germline V gene.